The 17 T cell receptor beta chains reported below all come from one sample, sequenced in a study of T-cell reconstitution after alpha-beta-depleted transplantation in children. The library targeted TCRbeta and was prepared with unique molecular identifiers. TCRdb re-called the PCR reads through MiXCR, storing one row per CDR3 protein. The sample has a few hundred thousand distinct CDR3 sequences; roughly a quarter are singletons. The specimen was PBMCs, collected before TCRalphabeta/CD19-depleted stem cell transplant. These receptors came from a girl aged 2 to 9 with Fanconi anemia, due to receive a stem cell transplant.

This clonotype was counted only a few times. J is TRBJ2-5 and V is TRBV7-3; D is unresolved. This CDR3 comprises 14 residues. The germline CDR1 and CDR2 sequences are SGHTA and FQGTGA. Between the trimmed V and J ends, which lost 0 bases and 1 base, there was a span of 6 bases. In nucleotides, the CDR3 is TGTGCCAGCAGCTTAACTGGCAGCCAAGAGACCCAGTACTTC. It encodes CASSLTGSQETQYF.

This clonotype was observed at least ten times. The chain employs TRBV29-1 and TRBJ2-5; 10 bases are shared with TRBD2. Losses at the gene ends were 0 bases for V and 1 base for J; bases not matched to a gene: 8. Germline V gene data show CDR1 as SQVTM and CDR2 as ANQGSEA. CDR3 length equals 17 residues. CDR3 amino acids: CSVEEGLAGASQETQYF. CDR3 nucleotides: TGCAGCGTTGAAGAGGGTCTAGCGGGGGCCTCCCAAGAGACCCAGTACTTC.

At least ten counts were recorded for this clonotype. The chain is built from TRBV7-9 and TRBJ2-3; D unclear. This CDR3 comprises 12 residues. V lost 6 bases and J lost 6, with 10 bases in between. Germline CDR1 and CDR2: SEHNR and FQNEAQ (reference sequence). CDR3 in amino acids: CASSRRLDTQYF. The CDR3 coding sequence is TGTGCCAGCAGTCGGCGACTTGATACGCAGTATTTT. Complete variable domain (other parts from reference TRBV7-9 and TRBJ2-3): DTGVSQNPRHKITKRGQNVTFRCDPISEHNRLYWYRQTLGQGPEFLTYFQNEAQLEKSRLLSDRFSAERPKGSFSTLEIQRTEQGDSAMYLCASSRRLDTQYFGPGTRLTVL.

V usage is TRBV18 and J usage is TRBJ2-7; D could derive from TRBD1 or TRBD2 (5 bases each). The CDR3 is 13 amino acids. Trimming cost V 8 bases and J 3 bases, with 14 bases left between them. Germline V CDR1 and CDR2: KGHSH, LQKENI. The DNA for the CDR3 is TGTGCCAGCCCAGAGGGGCAGATCTACGAGCAGTACTTC. The encoded protein is CASPEGQIYEQYF.

This sequence joins TRBV7-6 and TRBJ2-7; 14 bases match TRBD2. The CDR3 loop spans 17 amino acids. The germline V gene encodes CDR1 SGHVS and CDR2 FNYEAQ. Trimming cost V 2 bases and J 7 bases; bases outside gene matches: 10. DNA of the CDR3: TGTGCCAGCAGCTTAACGACGGGACTAGCGGGAGAGGGGGAGCAGTACTTC. Its translation is CASSLTTGLAGEGEQYF.

This clonotype was counted only a few times. This rearrangement joins TRBV4-1 to TRBJ2-1; TRBD2 is a possible D gene (5 bases). The ends were cut back, 0 bases at V and 5 bases at J, with 8 bases in the middle. Germline values: CDR1 MGHRA, CDR2 YSYEKL. The CDR3 consists of 14 residues. The CDR3 DNA is TGCGCCAGCAGCCAAGAGGACTTACACAATGAGCAGTTCTTC. Protein product: CASSQEDLHNEQFF.

The chain uses TRBV20-1 and TRBJ1-1; 7 bases map to TRBD1. The J segment lost 0 bases and the V segment lost 0 bases, leaving 1 base of the junction unmatched. The CDR3 has 14 amino acids. Germline-derived CDR1 and CDR2 are DFQATT and SNEGSKA (reference sequence). This chain's CDR3 is CSAREGTVNTEAFF. The CDR3 region has the DNA TGCAGTGCTAGAGAAGGGACAGTGAACACTGAAGCTTTCTTT.

This clonotype was found a few times. J is TRBJ1-1 and V is TRBV5-4; 7 bases map to TRBD1. The CDR3 consists of 14 residues. CDR1 SGHNT and CDR2 YYREEE come from the germline V gene (reference sequence). J was trimmed by 4 bases and V by 3 bases; bases with no gene match: 6. CDR3 nucleotide sequence: TGTGCCAGCAGCTCCCAACCAGGGGGCACTGAAGCTTTCTTT. Translation gives CASSSQPGGTEAFF.

The sample holds a few counts of this clonotype. This chain connects TRBV5-1 to TRBJ2-3, with 8 bases lining up with TRBD1. With V trimmed by 0 bases and J by 6 bases, 6 bases remained unmatched. Looked up from germline, CDR1 is SGHRS and CDR2 is YFSETQ. The CDR3 sequence is 15 residues long. The CDR3 bases are TGCGCCAGCAGCTTGGTGGACAGGGCTCGGGATACGCAGTATTTT. Translated, it gives CASSLVDRARDTQYF. Complete variable domain (other parts from reference TRBV5-1 and TRBJ2-3): KAGVTQTPRYLIKTRGQQVTLSCSPISGHRSVSWYQQTPGQGLQFLFEYFSETQRNKGNFPGRFSGRQFSNSRSEMNVSTLELGDSALYLCASSLVDRARDTQYFGPGTRLTVL.

V is TRBV28 and J is TRBJ2-5, with TRBD2 matching 14 bases. J was trimmed by 2 bases and V by 2 bases; bases with no gene match: 4. The CDR3 has 17 residues. Germline V CDR1 and CDR2: MDHEN, SYDVKM. CDR3 loop: CASSLGTSGGEQETQYF. Written as DNA, the CDR3 is TGTGCCAGCAGTTTAGGGACTAGCGGGGGAGAGCAAGAGACCCAGTACTTC.

The chain has TRBV20-1 and TRBJ2-1; weak D call: TRBD2 (5 bases). The CDR3 is 14 amino acids. V dropped 7 bases and J dropped 5 bases, with 18 bases sitting between them. Germline values: CDR1 DFQATT, CDR2 SNEGSKA (reference sequence). This CDR3 reads CSVDKRRSNNEQFF. The CDR3 DNA follows: TGCAGTGTTGACAAAAGGAGGTCCAACAATGAGCAGTTCTTC.

This clonotype was seen ten or more times. V usage is TRBV28 and J usage is TRBJ2-2; D remains unclear. Germline V gives CDR1 MDHEN, CDR2 SYDVKM. V lost 8 bases to trimming and J lost 0 bases, with 4 bases between them. The CDR3 covers 12 residues. CDR3 sequence: CASASNTGELFF. CDR3 nucleotides: TGTGCCAGCGCGTCGAACACCGGGGAGCTGTTTTTT.

This clonotype showed up many times. V usage is TRBV29-1 and J usage is TRBJ1-5; D call uncertain. Germline loops: CDR1 SQVTM, CDR2 ANQGSEA. This CDR3 contains 10 residues. With 7 bases removed from V and 8 bases from J, the gap between germline ends came to 9 bases. The CDR3 here is CSAAGEPQHF. The CDR3 coding sequence is TGCAGCGCCGCCGGGGAGCCCCAGCATTTT.

The rearrangement uses TRBV29-1 and TRBJ1-1, with D maybe TRBD1 (5 bases). The CDR3 has 15 amino acids. Germline lookup yields CDR1 SQVTM and CDR2 ANQGSEA. V was clipped by 1 base and J by 0 bases, with 12 bases between them. The CDR3: CSVEGVRAMNTEAFF. CDR3 bases: TGCAGCGTTGAAGGTGTCAGGGCCATGAACACTGAAGCTTTCTTT.

This clonotype occurred many times. The rearrangement uses TRBV20-1 and TRBJ2-1; 8 bases agree with TRBD2. The CDR3 is 15 amino acids. Looked up from germline, CDR1 is DFQATT and CDR2 is SNEGSKA (reference sequence). V was clipped by 0 bases and J by 7 bases; unmatched bases: 8. The CDR3 DNA follows: TGCAGTGCTAGAGATCACAGCGGGAGTAAGAATGAGCAGTTCTTC. This encodes CSARDHSGSKNEQFF.

The gene calls are TRBV4-1 and TRBJ2-1; D gene unclear. The germline V and J ends were trimmed by 5 bases and 8 bases, with 13 bases remaining between them. CDR3 length: 13 amino acids. In germline, CDR1 is MGHRA, CDR2 YSYEKL. CDR3 in amino acids: CASSSRPWDEQFF. DNA for the CDR3: TGCGCCAGCAGCTCCCGACCCTGGGATGAGCAGTTCTTC.

This clonotype was recorded many times. The chain uses TRBV20-1 and TRBJ2-7; D perhaps matches TRBD1 (5 bases). With 1 base removed from V and 2 bases from J, the gap between germline ends came to 12 bases. The germline V gene has CDR1 DFQATT and CDR2 SNEGSKA (reference sequence). The CDR3 has 14 residues. Here the CDR3 DNA reads TGCAGTGCTAGAGCCCCAGGGTGGACCTACGAGCAGTACTTC. This sequence encodes CSARAPGWTYEQYF.